The 2 T cell receptor beta chains reported below all come from one sample, sequenced in a study of blood T cell repertoires in COVID-19. The protocol was immunoSEQ multiplex PCR, while the TCRdb copy is restricted to in-frame clones and leaves out a portion. Here the sample spans about 160,000 clones, just under 85% being singletons. Sequencing was carried out using peripheral blood. These receptors all come from a woman older than 75 with acute or convalescent COVID-19.

The chain couples TRBV5-4 to TRBJ2-7; D gene unclear. The V end lost 0 bases, the J end lost 0 bases, and 13 bases lay between the germline ends. This CDR3 has 16 amino acids. The V gene's germline CDR1 is SGHNT and CDR2 YYREEE (reference sequence). The CDR3 region is CASSLAPSTGSYEQYF. In nucleotides, the CDR3 is TGTGCCAGCAGCTTGGCCCCCTCGACGGGCTCCTACGAGCAGTACTTC.

V is TRBV3-1 (or the pseudogene TRBV3-2) and J is TRBJ2-5; 15 nucleotides line up with TRBD2. The CDR3 has 16 amino acids. J gave up 9 bases and V 0 bases, and 5 bases lay outside the gene matches. Germline values: CDR1 LGHDT, CDR2 YNNKEL (reference sequence). CDR3 bases: TGTGCCAGCAGCCAAGATCGGACTAGCGGGAGGGCGGCCCAGTACTTC. Translation: CASSQDRTSGRAAQYF.